A selection of T cell receptor beta chains follows, all from one sample in a study of blood T cell repertoires in COVID-19. Some clones are missing from TCRdb's copy, which holds only in-frame ones; the method was immunoSEQ multiplex PCR. The sample lists more than 250,000 clones, roughly 88% occurring once. The sequenced sample was peripheral blood. The receptors were gathered from a human donor in a cohort sampled during active COVID-19. Both conserved end residues are part of each CDR3. D genes are given only for firm matches. A clone size is listed for some rows: how often the clone was seen (once, few, many), or a class if it is expanded.

clone size	J gene	V gene	D gene	CDR3 protein	CDR3 DNA
.	TRBJ1-4	TRBV7-2	TRBD1	CASSLAGTGAEKLFF	TGTGCCAGCAGCTTAGCCGGGACAGGGGCTGAAAAACTGTTTTTT
.	TRBJ2-7	TRBV7-8	TRBD2	CASRTSGSYEQYF	TGTGCCAGCAGGACTAGCGGATCCTACGAGCAGTACTTC
.	TRBJ1-1	TRBV28	.	CASSPPISTEAFF	TGTGCCAGCAGTCCCCCTATCTCCACTGAAGCTTTCTTT
once	TRBJ1-1	TRBV7-2	.	CASSSHGGNTEAFF	TGTGCCAGCAGCTCGCACGGGGGAAACACTGAAGCTTTCTTT
few	TRBJ1-1	TRBV4-1	.	CASTFGSEAFF	TGCGCCAGCACTTTCGGGAGTGAAGCTTTCTTT
.	TRBJ1-5	TRBV7-6	TRBD1	CASDLSRDSDQPQHF	TGTGCCAGCGACTTAAGCCGGGACAGTGATCAGCCCCAGCATTTT
.	TRBJ2-7	TRBV4-3	.	CASSQDFSGSSYEQYF	TGCGCCAGCAGCCAAGATTTTTCAGGGTCCTCCTACGAGCAGTACTTC
.	TRBJ1-5	TRBV12-5	TRBD1	CASGPDRDIGQPQHF	TGTGCTAGTGGCCCGGACAGGGATATAGGTCAGCCCCAGCATTTT
.	TRBJ2-1	TRBV7-6	TRBD1	CASRSLFTGGVYNEQFF	TGTGCCAGCAGGTCCCTTTTTACAGGGGGCGTATACAATGAGCAGTTCTTC
once	TRBJ2-7	TRBV28	.	CASSLGQGYEQYF	TGTGCCAGCAGTTTAGGTCAGGGTTACGAGCAGTACTTC
.	TRBJ2-7	TRBV5-5	.	CASSSDRPSGPGQFPYEQYF	TGTGCCAGCAGCTCTGATCGGCCTTCTGGTCCGGGACAATTCCCCTACGAGCAGTACTTC
.	TRBJ2-3	TRBV28	TRBD1	CASSLGQATDTQYF	TGTGCCAGCAGTTTGGGACAGGCCACAGATACGCAGTATTTT
.	TRBJ1-2	TRBV27	TRBD1	CASSSPGTGSDYTF	TGTGCCAGCAGTTCTCCCGGGACAGGGTCCGACTACACCTTC
.	TRBJ1-3	TRBV6-5	.	CASRRTGLGNTIYF	TGTGCCAGCAGAAGAACAGGGTTGGGAAACACCATATATTTT
.	TRBJ1-1	TRBV5-4	TRBD1	CASSFSRDSPRGTEAFF	TGTGCCAGCAGCTTCTCTAGGGACAGCCCAAGAGGGACTGAAGCTTTCTTT
.	TRBJ2-7	TRBV25-1	.	CASSGSSYEQYF	TGTGCCAGCAGTGGGAGCTCCTACGAGCAGTACTTC
.	TRBJ1-2	TRBV12-3/TRBV12-4	.	CASSLGPSYGYTF	TGTGCCAGCAGTTTGGGGCCCTCGTATGGCTACACCTTC
.	TRBJ2-7	TRBV27	.	CASSFGPSYEQYF	TGTGCCAGCAGTTTTGGCCCGTCCTACGAGCAGTACTTC
.	TRBJ2-7	TRBV4-1	TRBD1	CASSPRQGSYEQYF	TGCGCCAGCAGCCCTCGACAGGGTTCCTACGAGCAGTACTTC
.	TRBJ2-1	TRBV5-5	.	CASSRGTRVDNEQFF	TGTGCCAGCAGCCGAGGGACTCGGGTTGACAATGAGCAGTTCTTC
.	TRBJ2-4	TRBV5-4	.	CASSFDPGWAKNIQYF	TGTGCCAGCAGCTTTGACCCAGGTTGGGCCAAAAACATTCAGTACTTC
few	TRBJ1-5	TRBV6-2/TRBV6-3	.	CASSYSGHFNQPQHF	TGTGCCAGCAGTTACTCGGGACACTTTAATCAGCCCCAGCATTTT
.	TRBJ1-1	TRBV5-4	.	CASSLDRLNTEAFF	TGTGCCAGCAGCTTGGACAGATTGAACACTGAAGCTTTCTTT
once	TRBJ1-3	TRBV30	.	CAWSAGLSGNTIYF	TGTGCCTGGAGCGCGGGTTTGAGTGGAAACACCATATATTTT
.	TRBJ1-4	TRBV5-6	.	CASSSRSTNEKLFF	TGTGCCAGCAGCTCTCGGTCTACTAATGAAAAACTGTTTTTT
.	TRBJ1-1	TRBV7-2	.	CASSLVLPDTEAFF	TGTGCCAGCAGCTTAGTACTCCCGGACACTGAAGCTTTCTTT
.	TRBJ2-2	TRBV5-1	TRBD1	CASSGRQGNTGELFF	TGCGCCAGCAGCGGAAGACAGGGGAACACCGGGGAGCTGTTTTTT
.	TRBJ1-2	TRBV9	.	CASSVALRTDLRGDGYTF	TGTGCCAGCAGCGTAGCCCTTAGGACAGACCTTCGAGGAGATGGCTACACCTTC